The rows below give T cell receptor beta chains drawn from one sample of a study of regulatory T cells in long-lasting Graves disease. From the multiplex PCR reads, TCRdb called clonotypes with MiXCR, one entry per CDR3 protein. The table records 400,000 or so distinct CDR3 sequences, around 21% of them present only once. Material: peripheral blood mononuclear cells (PBMCs), obtained when the disease was refractory, from a patient treated with antithyroid drugs. The receptors shown here come from a female donor with Graves disease. Both conserved end residues are part of each CDR3. A D gene is named only where the DNA matches it firmly. Part of the rows lack a size; the others show once, few, many or a class for expanded clones.

clone_size d_call j_call v_call cdr3_nt cdr3_aa
many . TRBJ1-1 TRBV6-1 TGTGCCAGCAGTGTAAAAGGGGCCGGGGCCACTGAAGCTTTCTTT CASSVKGAGATEAFF
few TRBD1 TRBJ1-2 TRBV20-1 TGCAGTGCTAGTGCCCGGGGACAGGCGGATGGCTACACCTTC CSASARGQADGYTF
few . TRBJ2-7 TRBV18 TGTGCCAGCTCACCAACGGGGTTATCCTACGAGCAGTACTTC CASSPTGLSYEQYF
many TRBD1 TRBJ2-7 TRBV11-3 TGTGCCAGCAGCTCCTCAGGGGGCGCTTTCAACGAGCAGTACTTC CASSSSGGAFNEQYF
. . TRBJ1-1 TRBV19 TGTGCCAGTAGTATGCGGGGACCGAACACTGAAGCTTTCTTT CASSMRGPNTEAFF
once . TRBJ2-1 TRBV6-1 TGTGCCAGCAGTCACGATGGCTCCTACAATGAGCAGTTCTTC CASSHDGSYNEQFF
many . TRBJ2-7 TRBV28 TGTGCCAGCAGGGGTGGCGGGATTGGAGAGCAGTACTTC CASRGGGIGEQYF
. TRBD2 TRBJ2-7 TRBV5-1 TGCGCCAGCAGCTTCGGGGGGACCGAGCAGTACTTC CASSFGGTEQYF
. TRBD2 TRBJ2-1 TRBV7-6 TGTGCCAGCAGCTTTTCTGCGGGAGTAAACAATGAGCAGTTCTTC CASSFSAGVNNEQFF
. . TRBJ2-2 TRBV30 TGTGCCTGGAGTGTACGGGTTGAGCTGTTTTTT CAWSVRVELFF
. TRBD2 TRBJ2-3 TRBV11-3 TGTGCCAGCAGCTCGACACTAGCGAATACGCAGTATTTT CASSSTLANTQYF
many TRBD1 TRBJ2-7 TRBV28 TGTGCCAGCAGTTTAGTGCTTTCGGGACAGCCACCCGAGCTTGGCCACGAGCAGTACTTC CASSLVLSGQPPELGHEQYF
many . TRBJ1-2 TRBV27 TGTGCCAGCAGGGAAAACTATGGCTACACCTTC CASRENYGYTF
few . TRBJ2-2 TRBV7-2 TGTGCCAGCAGCCCTCATGGGGGCAGCCCAATGGGGAACACCGGGGAGCTGTTTTTT CASSPHGGSPMGNTGELFF
many TRBD1 TRBJ2-5 TRBV3-1 TGTGCCAGCAGCCCGACTTTTAAGGGGGCGCAAGAGACCCAGTACTTC CASSPTFKGAQETQYF
. TRBD1 TRBJ1-1 TRBV19 TGTGCCAGTAGTATCCGACAGGGAGGGAATCCTGAAGCTTTCTTT CASSIRQGGNPEAFF
few TRBD2 TRBJ2-7 TRBV7-9 TGTGCCAGCAGCACGGGAGGTCCGGAAGGGGAGCAGTACTTC CASSTGGPEGEQYF
. . TRBJ2-4 TRBV6-7 TGTGCCAGCAGAACGGGACGGCTAGCCAAAAACATTCAGTACTTC CASRTGRLAKNIQYF
few . TRBJ2-7 TRBV28 TGTGCCAGCAGTTTAAACCCGGACTATCGGCAGTACTTC CASSLNPDYRQYF
few . TRBJ2-7 TRBV7-2 TGTGCCAGCGGCCTCGGGAGAAGTCACGAGCAGTACTTC CASGLGRSHEQYF
many TRBD1 TRBJ1-5 TRBV7-8 TGTGCCAGCAGCCTCGGACAGGACCTCAATCAGCCCCAGCATTTT CASSLGQDLNQPQHF
few . TRBJ2-2 TRBV6-5 TGTGCCAGCAGTTACTCCGGGAGTACCGGGGAGCTGTTTTTT CASSYSGSTGELFF
. . TRBJ1-2 TRBV6-1 TGTGCCAGCTCCCTCCGCGGGGTAGACTATGGCTACACCTTC CASSLRGVDYGYTF
few TRBD2 TRBJ2-1 TRBV12-3/TRBV12-4 TGTGCCAGCAGTCCTTTAGCGGGAGGTACTTGGGGTGAGCAGTTCTTC CASSPLAGGTWGEQFF
few . TRBJ1-4 TRBV28 TGTGCCAGCAGCGGACAGGAAAAACTGTTTTTT CASSGQEKLFF
few TRBD2 TRBJ2-2 TRBV9 TGTGCCAGCAGCGTAGGGACTAGCGTGAACACCGGGGAGCTGTTTTTT CASSVGTSVNTGELFF
many . TRBJ2-7 TRBV28 TGTGCCAGCAGTTTAAACCCGGACATCGCAGGGGACTACGAGCAGTACTTC CASSLNPDIAGDYEQYF
few TRBD1 TRBJ2-2 TRBV12-3/TRBV12-4 TGTGCCAGCAGTTTTTGGGACAGGACATCCGCGAACACCGGGGAGCTGTTTTTC CASSFWDRTSANTGELFF
. . TRBJ2-2 TRBV7-2 TGTGCCAGCAGCCCCCAACGGGGTATCGGGGAGCTGTTTTTT CASSPQRGIGELFF
few TRBD1 TRBJ2-2 TRBV5-1 TGCGCCAGCAGGCCCGGGACAGTCGGCACCGGGGAGCTGTTTTTT CASRPGTVGTGELFF
. . TRBJ1-5 TRBV19 TGTGCCAGTACATATTTTGGTGGAACCAATCAGCCCCAGCATTTT CASTYFGGTNQPQHF
few TRBD1 TRBJ2-7 TRBV9 TGTGCCAGCAGCGAGGGACAGGGTTACGGGCAGTACTTC CASSEGQGYGQYF
few . TRBJ2-2 TRBV28 TGTGCCAGCAGTTTATGGGACGGACTCCCCCGAAACGGGGAGCTGTTTTTT CASSLWDGLPRNGELFF
few . TRBJ1-3 TRBV7-9 TGTGCCAGCAGCTTAGCGGAGGGACACACCATATATTTT CASSLAEGHTIYF
. . TRBJ2-7 TRBV29-1 TGCAGCGTTGAAGGCGGGACAAACTACGAGCAGTACTTC CSVEGGTNYEQYF
many . TRBJ1-2 TRBV6-2/TRBV6-3 TGTGCCAGCAGTTACTCAAAAGGGCGAGTCTTTGCCTATGGCTACACCTTC CASSYSKGRVFAYGYTF
. . TRBJ2-7 TRBV4-1 TGCGCCAGCAGCCAAGAGGGGGGACTCTCCTACGAGCAGTACTTC CASSQEGGLSYEQYF
few . TRBJ2-7 TRBV11-2 TGTGCCAGCAGCTTAGATCGGAGCGCGCTAAAGCAGTACTTC CASSLDRSALKQYF
. . TRBJ2-2 TRBV27 TGTGCCAGCAGTTTTTCGTGGAACACCGGGGAGCTGTTTTTT CASSFSWNTGELFF
many TRBD1 TRBJ2-5 TRBV11-2 TGTGCCAGCAGCAAGGGACAGGGTGGAGAGACCCAGTACTTC CASSKGQGGETQYF
. TRBD1 TRBJ1-2 TRBV5-1 TGCGCCAGCAGATACGAAACAGGGGACGGCTACACCTTC CASRYETGDGYTF